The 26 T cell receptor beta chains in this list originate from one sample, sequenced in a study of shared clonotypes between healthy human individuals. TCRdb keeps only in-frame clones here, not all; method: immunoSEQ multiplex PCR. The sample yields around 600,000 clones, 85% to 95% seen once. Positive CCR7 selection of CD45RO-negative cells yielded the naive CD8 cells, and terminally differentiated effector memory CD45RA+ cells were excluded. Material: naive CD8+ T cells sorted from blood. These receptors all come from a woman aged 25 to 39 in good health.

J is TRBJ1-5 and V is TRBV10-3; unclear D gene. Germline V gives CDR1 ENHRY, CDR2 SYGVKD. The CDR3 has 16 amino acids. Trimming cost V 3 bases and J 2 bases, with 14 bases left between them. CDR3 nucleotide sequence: TGTGCCATCAGTGATATGAACTTACAAGGCAATCAGCCCCAGCATTTT. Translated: CAISDMNLQGNQPQHF.

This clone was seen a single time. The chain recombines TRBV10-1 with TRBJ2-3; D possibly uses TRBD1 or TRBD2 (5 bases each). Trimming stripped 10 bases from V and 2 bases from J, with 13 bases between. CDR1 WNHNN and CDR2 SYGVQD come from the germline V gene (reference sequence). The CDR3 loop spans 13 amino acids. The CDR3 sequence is CATRDPVTDTQYF. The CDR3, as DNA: TGCGCCACCCGGGACCCGGTCACAGATACGCAGTATTTT.

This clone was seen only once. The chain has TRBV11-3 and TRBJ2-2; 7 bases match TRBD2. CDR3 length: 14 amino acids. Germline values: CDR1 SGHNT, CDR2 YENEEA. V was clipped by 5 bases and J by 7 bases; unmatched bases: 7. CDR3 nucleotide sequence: TGTGCCAGCAGCCAGACGGGGGGAGGCGGGGAGCTGTTTTTT. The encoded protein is CASSQTGGGGELFF.

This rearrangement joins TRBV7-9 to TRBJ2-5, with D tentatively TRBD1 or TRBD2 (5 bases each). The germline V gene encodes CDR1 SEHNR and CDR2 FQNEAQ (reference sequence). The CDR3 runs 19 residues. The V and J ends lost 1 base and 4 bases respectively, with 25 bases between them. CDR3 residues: CASSLESYVGDLDRETQYF. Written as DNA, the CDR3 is TGTGCCAGCAGCTTAGAATCCTACGTAGGGGACCTCGACAGAGAGACCCAGTACTTC.

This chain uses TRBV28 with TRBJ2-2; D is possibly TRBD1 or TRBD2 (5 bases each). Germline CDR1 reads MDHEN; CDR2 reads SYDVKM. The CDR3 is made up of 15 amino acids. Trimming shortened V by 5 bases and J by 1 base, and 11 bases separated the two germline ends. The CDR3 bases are TGTGCCAGCAGTGGGGACGGAAAGAACACCGGGGAGCTGTTTTTT. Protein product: CASSGDGKNTGELFF.

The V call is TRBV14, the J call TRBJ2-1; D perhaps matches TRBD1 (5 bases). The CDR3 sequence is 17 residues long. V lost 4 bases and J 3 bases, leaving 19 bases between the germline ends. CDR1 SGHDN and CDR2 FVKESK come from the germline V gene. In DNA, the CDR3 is TGTGCCAGCAGCCTCATGCCCGAGACAGCACTCTACAATGAGCAGTTCTTC. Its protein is CASSLMPETALYNEQFF.

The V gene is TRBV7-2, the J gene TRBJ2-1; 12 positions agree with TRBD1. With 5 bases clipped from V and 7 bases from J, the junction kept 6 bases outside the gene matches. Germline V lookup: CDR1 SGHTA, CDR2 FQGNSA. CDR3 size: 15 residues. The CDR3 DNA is TGTGCCAGCAGCCTGGGACAGGGGGCACGAAATGAGCAGTTCTTC. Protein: CASSLGQGARNEQFF.

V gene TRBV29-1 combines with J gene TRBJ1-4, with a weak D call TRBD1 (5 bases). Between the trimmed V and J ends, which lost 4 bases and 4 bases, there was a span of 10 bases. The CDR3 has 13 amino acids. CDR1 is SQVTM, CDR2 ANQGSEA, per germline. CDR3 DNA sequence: TGCAGCGTTGCGACAGAGAATAATGAAAAACTGTTTTTT. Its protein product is CSVATENNEKLFF.

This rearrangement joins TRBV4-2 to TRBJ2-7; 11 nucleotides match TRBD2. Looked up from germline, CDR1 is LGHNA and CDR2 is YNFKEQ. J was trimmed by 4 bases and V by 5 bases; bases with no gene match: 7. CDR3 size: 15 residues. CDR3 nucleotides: TGTGCCAGCAGCAAAAATAGCGGGAGGGCTTACGAGCAGTACTTC. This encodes CASSKNSGRAYEQYF.

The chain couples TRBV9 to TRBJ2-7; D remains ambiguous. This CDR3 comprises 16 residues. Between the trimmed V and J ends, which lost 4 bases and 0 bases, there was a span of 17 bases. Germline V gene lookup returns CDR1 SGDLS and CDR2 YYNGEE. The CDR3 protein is CASSIGADRTSYEQYF. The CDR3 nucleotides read TGTGCCAGCAGCATAGGCGCGGACCGGACCTCCTACGAGCAGTACTTC.

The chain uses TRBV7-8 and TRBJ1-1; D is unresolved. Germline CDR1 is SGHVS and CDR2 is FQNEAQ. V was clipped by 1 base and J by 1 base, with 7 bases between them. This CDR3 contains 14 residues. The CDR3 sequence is CASSLDTWNTEAFF. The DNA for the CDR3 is TGTGCCAGCAGCTTAGACACATGGAACACTGAAGCTTTCTTT.

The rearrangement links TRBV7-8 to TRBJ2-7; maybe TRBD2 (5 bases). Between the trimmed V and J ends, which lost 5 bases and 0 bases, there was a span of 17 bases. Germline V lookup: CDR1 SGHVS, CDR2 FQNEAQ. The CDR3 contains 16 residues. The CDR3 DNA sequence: TGTGCCAGCAGCCCCTCCCTGGGCGGGCCCTCCTACGAGCAGTACTTC. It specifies CASSPSLGGPSYEQYF.

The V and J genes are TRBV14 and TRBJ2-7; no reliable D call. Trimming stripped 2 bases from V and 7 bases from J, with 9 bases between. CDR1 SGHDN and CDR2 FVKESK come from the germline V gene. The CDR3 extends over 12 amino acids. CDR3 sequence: CASSQSIGEQYF. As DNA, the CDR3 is TGTGCCAGCAGCCAAAGTATAGGGGAGCAGTACTTC.

The CDR3 loop is CASSDRLTYEQYF. For the CDR3, the DNA is TGTGCCAGCTCGGATCGACTTACCTACGAGCAGTACTTC. The chain couples TRBV18 to TRBJ2-7; D not certain. The CDR3 has 13 amino acids. Trimming left V 6 bases short and J 2 bases short, with 11 bases between. Germline V lookup: CDR1 KGHSH, CDR2 LQKENI.

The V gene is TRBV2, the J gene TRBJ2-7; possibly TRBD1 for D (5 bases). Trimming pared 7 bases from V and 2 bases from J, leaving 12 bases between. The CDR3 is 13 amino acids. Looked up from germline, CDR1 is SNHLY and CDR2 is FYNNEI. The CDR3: CASTGNTAYEQYF. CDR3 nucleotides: TGTGCCAGCACAGGGAATACAGCCTACGAGCAGTACTTC.

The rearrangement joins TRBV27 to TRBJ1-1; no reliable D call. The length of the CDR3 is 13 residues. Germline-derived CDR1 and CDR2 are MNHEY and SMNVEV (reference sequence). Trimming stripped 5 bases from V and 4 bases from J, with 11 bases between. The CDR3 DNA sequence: TGTGCCAGCAGTCCGGTTCTGGCCACTGAAGCTTTCTTT. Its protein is CASSPVLATEAFF.

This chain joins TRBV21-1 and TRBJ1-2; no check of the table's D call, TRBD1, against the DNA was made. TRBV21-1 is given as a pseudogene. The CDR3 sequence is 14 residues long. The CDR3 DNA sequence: TGTGCCAGCATTCCAGGGGCGAGTAACTATGGCTACACCTTC. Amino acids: CASIPGASNYGYTF.

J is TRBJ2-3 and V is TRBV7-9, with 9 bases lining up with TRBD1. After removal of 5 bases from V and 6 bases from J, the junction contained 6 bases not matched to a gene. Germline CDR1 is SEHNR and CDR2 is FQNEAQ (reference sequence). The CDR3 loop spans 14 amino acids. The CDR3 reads CASSRDRAVDTQYF. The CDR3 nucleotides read TGTGCCAGCAGCAGGGACAGGGCGGTGGATACGCAGTATTTT. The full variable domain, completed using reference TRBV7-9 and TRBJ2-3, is DTGVSQNPRHKITKRGQNVTFRCDPISEHNRLYWYRQTLGQGPEFLTYFQNEAQLEKSRLLSDRFSAERPKGSFSTLEIQRTEQGDSAMYLCASSRDRAVDTQYFGPGTRLTVL.

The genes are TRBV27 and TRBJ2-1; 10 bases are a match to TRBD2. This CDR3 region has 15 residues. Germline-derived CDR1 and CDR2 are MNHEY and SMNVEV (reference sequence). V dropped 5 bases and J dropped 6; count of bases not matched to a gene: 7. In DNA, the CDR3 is TGTGCCAGCAGTATCGCTAGCGGGAGCGGCAATGAGCAGTTCTTC. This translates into CASSIASGSGNEQFF.

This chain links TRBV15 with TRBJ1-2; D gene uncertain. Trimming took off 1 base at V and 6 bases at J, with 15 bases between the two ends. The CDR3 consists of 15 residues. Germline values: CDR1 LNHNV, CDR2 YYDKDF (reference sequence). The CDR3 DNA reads TGTGCCACCAGCAGAGCCACGGTGAAATTGGATGGCTACACCTTC. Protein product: CATSRATVKLDGYTF.

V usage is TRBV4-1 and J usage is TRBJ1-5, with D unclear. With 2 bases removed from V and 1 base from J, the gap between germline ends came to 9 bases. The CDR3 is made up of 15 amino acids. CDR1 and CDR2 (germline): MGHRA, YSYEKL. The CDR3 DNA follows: TGCGCCAGCAGCCAACCTACGGACAGCAATCAGCCCCAGCATTTT. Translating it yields CASSQPTDSNQPQHF.

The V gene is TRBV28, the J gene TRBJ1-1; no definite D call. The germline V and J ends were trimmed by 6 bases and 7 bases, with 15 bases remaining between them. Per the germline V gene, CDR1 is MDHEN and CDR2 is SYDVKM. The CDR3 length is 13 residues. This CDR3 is CASSLFLRGEAFF. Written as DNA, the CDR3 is TGTGCCAGCAGCCTTTTTTTGCGAGGTGAAGCTTTCTTT.

CDR3 region: CARRLSNQPQHF. The CDR3 DNA is TGTGCCAGAAGACTTAGCAATCAGCCCCAGCATTTT. The chain recombines TRBV5-3 with TRBJ1-5; no clear D gene. TRBV5-3 is recorded as an ORF, its role being uncertain. CDR3 length equals 12 residues. Trimming left V 5 bases short and J 0 bases short, with 3 bases between.

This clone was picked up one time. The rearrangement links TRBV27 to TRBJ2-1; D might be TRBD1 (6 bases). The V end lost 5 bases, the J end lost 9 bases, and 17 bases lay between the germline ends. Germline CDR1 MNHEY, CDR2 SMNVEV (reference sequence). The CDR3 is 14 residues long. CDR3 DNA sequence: TGTGCCAGCAGTCACCAACAGGGAATAGCTGAGCAGTTCTTC. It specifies CASSHQQGIAEQFF.

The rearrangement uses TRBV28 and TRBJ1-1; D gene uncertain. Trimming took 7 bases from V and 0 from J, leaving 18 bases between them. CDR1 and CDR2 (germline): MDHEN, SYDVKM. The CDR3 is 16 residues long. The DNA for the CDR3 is TGTGCCAGCATCACATTCTTCGGGTCTATGAACACTGAAGCTTTCTTT. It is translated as CASITFFGSMNTEAFF.

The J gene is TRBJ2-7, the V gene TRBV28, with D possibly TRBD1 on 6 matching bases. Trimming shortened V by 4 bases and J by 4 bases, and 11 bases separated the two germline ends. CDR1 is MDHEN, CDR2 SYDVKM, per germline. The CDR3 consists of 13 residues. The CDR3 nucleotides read TGTGCCAGCAGTTCGGACAGCTGGTACGAGCAGTACTTC. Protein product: CASSSDSWYEQYF.